This T cell receptor beta chain was observed in a study of shared clonotypes between healthy human individuals. Study outcomes and limitations: The diversity represented, both genetic and in exposure history, was limited by few donors.

The CDR3 is 13 amino acids. Germline loops: CDR1 MNHEY, CDR2 SMNVEV (reference sequence). Trimming removed 8 bases at V and 1 base at J, with 11 bases between. Turning to this clone: The antigen is undetermined.

The deep-level immunoSEQ assay was used. Sequencing used immunoSEQ multiplex PCR; TCRdb keeps in-frame clones, though not all of them. This table has a few hundred thousand clones, roughly 80% appearing once. The TCR originated in a man aged 30 to 45 in good health. The source material was memory CD4+ T cells sorted from blood. As to subset: CD45RA-negative fraction. The rearrangement uses TRBV27 and TRBJ2-5, with a possible D match to TRBD2 (6 bases). The CDR3 loop reads CASGGRFQETQYF. CDR3 nucleotides: TGTGCCAGCGGGGGGAGATTCCAAGAGACCCAGTACTTC.